The 31 T cell receptor beta chains below all came from one sample that was sequenced in a study of shared clonotypes between healthy human individuals. Naive CD8 cells lacked CD45RO, underwent positive selection for CCR7 and left out terminally differentiated effector memory CD45RA+ cells. Repertoires were generated with immunoSEQ multiplex PCR, while TCRdb's copy carries only in-frame clones and drops some. The sample carries about 2.2 million clones, about 92% recorded once. The sample consisted of naive CD8+ T cells from PBMCs. The receptors originated from a man aged 18 to 30 in good health. Some clones in this sample may be carry-over from other donors' samples.

The V and J genes are TRBV28 and TRBJ1-1; D is ambiguous. V lost 6 bases and J lost 4, with 15 bases in between. The CDR3 length is 14 residues. Germline V gene lookup returns CDR1 MDHEN and CDR2 SYDVKM. CDR3 coding DNA: TGTGCCAGCAGCTGGTTCAGCTTAGGCACTGAAGCTTTCTTT. Translation: CASSWFSLGTEAFF.

This sequence joins TRBV27 and TRBJ2-5; D perhaps matches TRBD1 (6 bases). Germline V gene data show CDR1 as MNHEY and CDR2 as SMNVEV (reference sequence). The CDR3 is 15 amino acids. The V end lost 3 bases, the J end lost 3 bases, and 14 bases lay between the germline ends. CDR3 DNA sequence: TGTGCCAGCAGTTTTTCCCTGAGGGGGAAAGAGACCCAGTACTTC. Translating it yields CASSFSLRGKETQYF.

The chain employs TRBV19 and TRBJ2-7; TRBD2 might be the D (5 bases). The CDR3 runs to 13 residues. Germline loops: CDR1 LNHDA, CDR2 SQIVND (reference sequence). Trimming cost V 6 bases and J 5 bases, with 14 bases left between them. The DNA for the CDR3 is TGTGCCAGTAGGGACGGAGTCGGGGACGAGCAGTACTTC. It translates to CASRDGVGDEQYF.

The chain couples TRBV19 to TRBJ2-1; D is unclear. Trimming took 5 bases from V and 0 from J, leaving 11 bases between them. There are 15 residues in the CDR3. From germline, CDR1 is LNHDA and CDR2 SQIVND (reference sequence). In nucleotides, the CDR3 is TGTGCCAGTAGTTTACACAGTCCCTCCTACAATGAGCAGTTCTTC. Its protein product is CASSLHSPSYNEQFF. The full variable domain, with the rest looked up from reference TRBV19 and TRBJ2-1, is DGGITQSPKYLFRKEGQNVTLSCEQNLNHDAMYWYRQDPGQGLRLIYYSQIVNDFQKGDIAEGYSVSREKKESFPLTVTSAQKNPTAFYLCASSLHSPSYNEQFFGPGTRLTVL.

For this clone: The same CDR3 also results from other DNA sequences found in this sample. The chain recombines TRBV29-1 with TRBJ2-1; the D gene is possibly TRBD2 (6 bases). The germline V gene encodes CDR1 SQVTM and CDR2 ANQGSEA. The CDR3 contains 13 residues. V shed 4 bases and J shed 1 base, with 8 bases lying between them. CDR3 in DNA: TGCAGCGTTGGGGGGGTATCCTACAATGAGCAGTTCTTC. Translation: CSVGGVSYNEQFF.

The chain uses TRBV5-8 and TRBJ2-5; D may be TRBD2 (7 bases). CDR3 size: 16 residues. Between the trimmed V and J ends, which lost 3 bases and 4 bases, there was a span of 19 bases. CDR1 SGHTS and CDR2 YDEGEE come from the germline V gene. Written as DNA, the CDR3 is TGTGCCAGCAGCTGGGGCGGGGGCGCGGAGTCAGAGACCCAGTACTTC. It specifies CASSWGGGAESETQYF.

CDR3 sequence (DNA): TGTGCCAGCAGCTTCGGACAGGGTATTATATGGGGCTACACCTTC. Amino acid sequence: CASSFGQGIIWGYTF. The V call is TRBV5-8, the J call TRBJ1-2, with 8 bases aligning to TRBD1. This CDR3 is 15 amino acids long. In germline, CDR1 is SGHTS, CDR2 YDEGEE. The ends lost 2 bases at V and 8 bases at J; junction bases unmatched: 11.

The chain carries TRBV4-3 and TRBJ1-1; D is unclear. With 2 bases removed from V and 1 base from J, the gap between germline ends came to 11 bases. CDR3 size: 15 residues. CDR1 and CDR2 (germline): LGHNA, YSLEER. The CDR3: CASSQSFRGNTEAFF. DNA for the CDR3: TGCGCCAGCAGCCAATCGTTTCGGGGGAACACTGAAGCTTTCTTT.

The gene calls are TRBV5-6 and TRBJ1-2; D call uncertain. The CDR3 covers 15 residues. Trimming cost V 7 bases and J 5 bases, with 21 bases left between them. CDR1 SGHDT and CDR2 YYEEEE come from the germline V gene. CDR3: CASHSLSRPRYGYTF. The CDR3 nucleotides are TGTGCCAGCCACAGCTTATCTCGTCCCCGTTATGGCTACACCTTC.

The chain recombines TRBV27 with TRBJ1-1, with 10 bases lining up with TRBD1. From germline, CDR1 is MNHEY and CDR2 SMNVEV (reference sequence). The CDR3 runs 13 residues. V lost 8 bases, J lost 3 bases, and 3 bases stayed unmatched. The CDR3 DNA sequence: TGTGCCAGCGGTGGACAGGGGGACACTGAAGCTTTCTTT. This encodes CASGGQGDTEAFF.

The chain recombines TRBV2 with TRBJ2-3; D gene ambiguous. In germline, CDR1 is SNHLY, CDR2 FYNNEI. Trimming took 3 bases from V and 3 from J, leaving 7 bases between them. This CDR3 is built from 13 residues. CDR3 region: CASSDRLTDTQYF. In DNA, the CDR3 is TGTGCCAGCAGTGACAGGCTAACAGATACGCAGTATTTT.

The gene calls are TRBV9 and TRBJ2-7; D is ambiguous. The V gene lost 4 bases and the J gene lost 0 bases, with 11 bases spanning the gap. The germline gives CDR1 SGDLS, CDR2 YYNGEE. The CDR3 extends over 14 amino acids. DNA of the CDR3: TGTGCCAGCAGCCCCCGAGGTCGCTCCTACGAGCAGTACTTC. Amino acid sequence: CASSPRGRSYEQYF.

The chain joins TRBV5-1 to TRBJ2-7, with a possible D match to TRBD1 (5 bases). Deletions cut 0 bases from V and 7 bases from J, with 14 bases between. The CDR3 length is 14 residues. Germline V lookup: CDR1 SGHRS, CDR2 YFSETQ. The CDR3 nucleotides are TGCGCCAGCAGCTTGGCTCCAGGGCTAGGAGAGCAGTACTTC. As protein: CASSLAPGLGEQYF.

V is TRBV7-9 and J is TRBJ2-1; D gene uncertain. The CDR3 totals 13 residues. Germline CDR1 SEHNR, CDR2 FQNEAQ (reference sequence). The ends were cut back, 4 bases at V and 9 bases at J, with 13 bases in the middle. The CDR3 DNA reads TGTGCCAGCAGCTCCCTTAGGAGCGCTGAGCAGTTCTTC. Translation gives CASSSLRSAEQFF.

The chain combines TRBV4-3 with TRBJ2-1, with 7 positions matching TRBD2. The CDR3 consists of 15 residues. V gave up 1 base and J gave up 6 bases; unmatched junction bases: 6. The germline V gene encodes CDR1 LGHNA and CDR2 YSLEER. CDR3 sequence reads: CASSQAHSGGNEQFF. In nucleotides, the CDR3 is TGCGCCAGCAGCCAAGCCCACTCGGGGGGCAATGAGCAGTTCTTC.

The V and J genes are TRBV7-6 and TRBJ2-2; D assignment may be TRBD1 or TRBD2 (5 bases each). V dropped 5 bases and J dropped 1 base, with 11 bases sitting between them. There are 15 residues in the CDR3. CDR1 is SGHVS and CDR2 is FNYEAQ in the germline V gene. The CDR3 protein is CASSRTGRNTGELFF. The CDR3 DNA follows: TGTGCCAGCAGCCGAACGGGACGGAACACCGGGGAGCTGTTTTTT.

The DNA for the CDR3 is TGTGCCAGCACCCCCCGGTTGGGGGGAAACACCATATATTTT. The encoded protein is CASTPRLGGNTIYF. The chain joins TRBV6-5 to TRBJ1-3; D is unclear. The germline V gene has CDR1 MNHEY and CDR2 SVGAGI. Trimming took 7 bases from V and 4 from J, leaving 14 bases between them. The length of the CDR3 is 14 residues.

The chain recombines TRBV6-6 with TRBJ1-2, with D possibly TRBD1 on 6 matching bases. The CDR3 runs 15 residues. With 2 bases removed from V and 5 bases from J, the gap between germline ends came to 15 bases. Germline V gene sequence: CDR1 MNHNY, CDR2 SVGAGI (reference sequence). The CDR3 DNA reads as TGTGCCAGCAGTTACAACCGGGACACCCTTTATGGCTACACCTTC. This encodes CASSYNRDTLYGYTF.

The chain couples TRBV28 to TRBJ2-7; D not resolved. In germline, CDR1 is MDHEN, CDR2 SYDVKM. CDR3 length: 13 residues. Trimming cost V 6 bases and J 3 bases, with 12 bases left between them. Here the CDR3 DNA reads TGTGCCAGCAGATCGGTAGGCAGCTACGAGCAGTACTTC. Amino acid sequence: CASRSVGSYEQYF.

This clone was picked up one time. The CDR3 here is CASSPTGYYEQYF. CDR3 coding DNA: TGTGCCAGTTCCCCGACAGGCTACTACGAGCAGTACTTC. The chain combines TRBV27 with TRBJ2-7; D is possibly TRBD1 (6 bases). Germline V gives CDR1 MNHEY, CDR2 SMNVEV (reference sequence). The CDR3 contains 13 residues. Trimming stripped 9 bases from V and 3 bases from J, with 15 bases between.

The J gene is TRBJ1-2, the V gene TRBV29-1, with D uncertain. Trimming stripped 6 bases from V and 2 bases from J, with 16 bases between. The CDR3 is 14 residues long. CDR1 and CDR2 from the germline V gene are SQVTM and ANQGSEA. The CDR3 reads CSVLGRPENYGYTF. The CDR3 region has the DNA TGCAGCGTACTCGGACGGCCGGAAAACTATGGCTACACCTTC.

The chain carries TRBV4-1 and TRBJ2-7; D might be TRBD1 (5 bases). V was trimmed by 4 bases and J by 1 base, leaving 17 bases between them. The CDR3 runs to 16 residues. The V gene's germline CDR1 is MGHRA and CDR2 YSYEKL. The CDR3 loop is CASSPPDKKNSYEQYF. The CDR3 region has the DNA TGCGCCAGCAGCCCCCCGGACAAAAAAAATTCCTACGAGCAGTACTTC.

In this sample, this clone turned up a few times. The V call is TRBV6-5, the J call TRBJ2-7; either TRBD1 or TRBD2 may fit D (5 bases each). The V and J ends lost 5 bases and 3 bases respectively, with 5 bases between them. This CDR3 has 11 amino acids. The germline gives CDR1 MNHEY, CDR2 SVGAGI. The chain's CDR3 is CASSGGYEQYF. CDR3 nucleotide sequence: TGTGCCAGCAGTGGGGGCTACGAGCAGTACTTC.

The rearrangement joins TRBV10-3 to TRBJ2-7, with a weak D call TRBD2 (6 bases). The CDR3 contains 15 residues. Germline-derived CDR1 and CDR2 are ENHRY and SYGVKD. Trimming stripped 5 bases from V and 1 base from J, with 15 bases between. CDR3 in DNA: TGTGCCATCAGTCTAACCTCGGGGGTTTCCTACGAGCAGTACTTC. Translating gives CAISLTSGVSYEQYF.

Here the CDR3 DNA reads TGTGCCAGCAGCCAAGGCCTAGCGGGAGCTATCGTAGATTACGAGCAGTACTTC. It encodes CASSQGLAGAIVDYEQYF. The chain uses TRBV4-2 and TRBJ2-7, with 10 nucleotides matching TRBD2. The germline gives CDR1 LGHNA, CDR2 YNFKEQ. Trimming cost V 1 base and J 4 bases; bases outside gene matches: 13. The CDR3 contains 18 residues.

This chain links TRBV4-1 with TRBJ1-3, with 7 nucleotides matching TRBD1. The CDR3 loop spans 16 amino acids. The germline V gene has CDR1 MGHRA and CDR2 YSYEKL. Trimming took 2 bases from V and 3 from J; bases not matched to a gene: 7. This CDR3 is CASSQRGRGVGNTIYF. The DNA of the CDR3 is TGCGCCAGCAGCCAAAGGGGGCGGGGTGTTGGAAACACCATATATTTT.

The genes are TRBV5-1 and TRBJ2-1, with TRBD2 identical over 8 bases. The CDR3 runs 13 residues. V lost 0 bases and J lost 10; bases outside the gene matches: 3. Germline V gives CDR1 SGHRS, CDR2 YFSETQ. The CDR3 DNA reads TGCGCCAGCAGCTTGGAGCCGGGAGGGGAGCAGTTCTTC. This translates into CASSLEPGGEQFF.

V gene TRBV7-8 combines with J gene TRBJ2-1; the D gene is possibly TRBD2 (6 bases). Trimming removed 10 bases at V and 8 bases at J, with 21 bases between. The CDR3 is 14 residues long. Germline lookup yields CDR1 SGHVS and CDR2 FQNEAQ. As DNA, the CDR3 is TGTGCCACCCAACCGGGACTCCTTTTGGATGAGCAGTTCTTC. It codes for CATQPGLLLDEQFF.

This clone was seen a few times. Within the sample, other DNA sequences also encode this same CDR3. The chain is built from TRBV9 and TRBJ2-7; D remains unclear. V lost 0 bases and J lost 2, with 6 bases in between. The germline V gene encodes CDR1 SGDLS and CDR2 YYNGEE. This CDR3 has 13 amino acids. The chain's CDR3 is CASSVADTYEQYF. DNA of the CDR3: TGTGCCAGCAGCGTAGCCGATACCTACGAGCAGTACTTC.

The J gene is TRBJ2-2, the V gene TRBV30; D is undetermined. Germline CDR1 and CDR2: GTSNPN and SVGIG (reference sequence). CDR3 length: 14 amino acids. Trimming took 3 bases from V and 4 from J, leaving 12 bases between them. The CDR3 sequence is CAWRADWGTGELFF. The CDR3 DNA follows: TGTGCCTGGAGGGCCGACTGGGGCACCGGGGAGCTGTTTTTT.

V and J are TRBV19 and TRBJ1-5, with D possibly being TRBD1 (5 bases). The CDR3 runs to 15 residues. CDR1 and CDR2 (germline): LNHDA, SQIVND (reference sequence). The V and J ends lost 4 bases and 4 bases respectively, with 14 bases between them. CDR3 nucleotide sequence: TGTGCCAGTAGTACGTTCAGGGATTCTAATCAGCCCCAGCATTTT. This codes for CASSTFRDSNQPQHF.